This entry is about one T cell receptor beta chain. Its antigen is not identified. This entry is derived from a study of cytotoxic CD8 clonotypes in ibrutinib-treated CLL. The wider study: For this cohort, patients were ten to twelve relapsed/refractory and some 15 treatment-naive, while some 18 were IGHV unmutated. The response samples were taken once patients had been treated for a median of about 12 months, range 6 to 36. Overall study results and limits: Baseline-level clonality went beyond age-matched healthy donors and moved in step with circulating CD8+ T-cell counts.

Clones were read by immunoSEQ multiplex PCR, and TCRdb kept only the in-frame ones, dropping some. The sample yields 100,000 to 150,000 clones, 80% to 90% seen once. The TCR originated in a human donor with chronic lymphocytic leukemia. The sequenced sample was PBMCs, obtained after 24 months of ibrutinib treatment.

This CDR3 is CASSLTNSRSGRAWGTDTQYF. The CDR3 bases are TGTGCCAGCAGCTTAACGAATTCGCGGAGCGGGAGGGCCTGGGGCACAGATACGCAGTATTTT. The chain combines TRBV7-3 with TRBJ2-3; 10 bases are a match to TRBD2. Unmatched junction bases numbered 16, after V lost 0 bases and J lost 1 base. Germline loops: CDR1 SGHTA, CDR2 FQGTGA. This CDR3 has 21 residues.